One T cell receptor (beta chain) is described in this entry. The data are from a study of blood T cell repertoires in COVID-19. Across the whole study: The United States, Italy and Spain supplied acute and convalescent COVID-19 samples. PBMCs, B-cell-depleted T cells, or T cells provided the cDNA or gDNA that made up the material.

With 4 bases clipped from V and 0 bases from J, the junction kept 11 bases outside the gene matches. The CDR3 has 18 amino acids. CDR1 and CDR2 (germline): MGHRA, YSYEKL. Authors' methods: Researchers report that nucleated cell counts were estimated from reference gene primer amplification. TCRdb keeps only in-frame clones here, not all; method: immunoSEQ multiplex PCR. V and J calls and clone size are copied from that table; D and trimming were computed from the DNA. This table holds 85,000 to 120,000 clones, about two thirds found once. The gene calls are TRBV4-1 and TRBJ2-5, with 10 bases that match TRBD2. Source material: peripheral blood. This clonotype was sampled from a human donor with acute or convalescent COVID-19. The donor label of this sample is uncertain. CDR3 region: CASSPSGGARGDQETQYF. In DNA form, the CDR3 reads TGCGCCAGCAGCCCAAGCGGGGGGGCCCGGGGGGACCAAGAGACCCAGTACTTC.